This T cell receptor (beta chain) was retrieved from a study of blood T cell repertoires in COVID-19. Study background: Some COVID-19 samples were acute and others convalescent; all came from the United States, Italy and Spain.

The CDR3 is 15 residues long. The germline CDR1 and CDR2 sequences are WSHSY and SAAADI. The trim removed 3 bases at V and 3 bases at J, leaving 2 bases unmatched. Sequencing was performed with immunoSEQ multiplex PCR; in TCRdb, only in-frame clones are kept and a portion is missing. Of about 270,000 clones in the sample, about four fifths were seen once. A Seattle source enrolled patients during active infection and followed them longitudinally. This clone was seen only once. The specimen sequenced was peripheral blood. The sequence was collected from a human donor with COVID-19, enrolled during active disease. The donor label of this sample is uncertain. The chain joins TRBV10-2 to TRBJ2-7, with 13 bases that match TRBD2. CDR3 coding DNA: TGCGCCAGCAGTGACAGGACTAGCGGGAGCTACGAGCAGTACTTC. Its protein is CASSDRTSGSYEQYF.